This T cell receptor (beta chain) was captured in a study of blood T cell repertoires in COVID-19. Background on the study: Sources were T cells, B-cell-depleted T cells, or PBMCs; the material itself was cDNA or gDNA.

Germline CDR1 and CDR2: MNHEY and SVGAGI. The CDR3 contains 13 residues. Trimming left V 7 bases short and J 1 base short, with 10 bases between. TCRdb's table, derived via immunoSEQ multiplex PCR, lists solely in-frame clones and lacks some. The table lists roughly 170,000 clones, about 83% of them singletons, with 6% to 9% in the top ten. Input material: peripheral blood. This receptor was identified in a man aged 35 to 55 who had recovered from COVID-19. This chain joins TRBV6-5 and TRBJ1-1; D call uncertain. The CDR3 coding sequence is TGTGCCAGCATTAGCTACGGGAACACTGAAGCTTTCTTT. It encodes CASISYGNTEAFF.